This T cell receptor (beta chain) was obtained from a study of blood T cell repertoires in COVID-19. Study-wide background: The United States, Italy and Spain provided the acute and convalescent COVID-19 samples. PBMCs, B-cell-depleted T cells, or T cells were the source of the cDNA or gDNA that made up the material.

Sequencing was performed with immunoSEQ multiplex PCR; in TCRdb, only in-frame clones are kept and a portion is missing. The data contain over 150,000 clones, approximately 80% of them singletons. Germline values: CDR1 SGDLS, CDR2 YYNGEE. This CDR3 spans 17 amino acids. The V segment lost 3 bases and the J segment 1 base; nucleotides outside the gene matches: 10. The chain recombines TRBV9 with TRBJ2-1, with 7 nucleotides matching TRBD2. This receptor was taken from a woman of 80 years or more with COVID-19, enrolled during active disease. Sequencing was carried out using peripheral blood. CDR3 in DNA: TGTGCCAGCAGCGGGGGAGCGGGACCAAGTTCCTACAATGAGCAGTTCTTC. This encodes CASSGGAGPSSYNEQFF.